This T cell receptor beta chain was profiled in a study of T-cell reconstitution after alpha-beta-depleted transplantation in children. The CDR3 is 14 residues long. Germline trimming cut 5 bases from V and 5 bases from J; bases unmatched to any gene: 5. Unique molecular identifiers featured in how the TCRbeta library was prepared. TCRdb passed the PCR reads through MiXCR, listing each CDR3 protein once. The sample yields approximately 250,000 distinct CDR3 sequences, roughly a quarter seen once. This clonotype was counted many times. What it recognizes is unknown. Findings and limits, study-wide: Hyperexpanded clones declined; after one year, newly produced T cells mostly supplied diversity. About two months after transplant, alpha-beta T cells reportedly came from several hundred expanded graft clones.

The sample was PBMCs, taken before TCRalphabeta/CD19-depleted stem cell transplant. The chain combines TRBV12-3 or TRBV12-4 with TRBJ2-2, with 7 bases aligning to TRBD1. The receptor was isolated from a girl aged 2 to 9 with Fanconi anemia, due to receive a stem cell transplant. CDR3 residues: CASSQGVRTGELFF. The CDR3 DNA reads as TGTGCCAGCAGTCAGGGGGTTCGAACCGGGGAGCTGTTTTTT.